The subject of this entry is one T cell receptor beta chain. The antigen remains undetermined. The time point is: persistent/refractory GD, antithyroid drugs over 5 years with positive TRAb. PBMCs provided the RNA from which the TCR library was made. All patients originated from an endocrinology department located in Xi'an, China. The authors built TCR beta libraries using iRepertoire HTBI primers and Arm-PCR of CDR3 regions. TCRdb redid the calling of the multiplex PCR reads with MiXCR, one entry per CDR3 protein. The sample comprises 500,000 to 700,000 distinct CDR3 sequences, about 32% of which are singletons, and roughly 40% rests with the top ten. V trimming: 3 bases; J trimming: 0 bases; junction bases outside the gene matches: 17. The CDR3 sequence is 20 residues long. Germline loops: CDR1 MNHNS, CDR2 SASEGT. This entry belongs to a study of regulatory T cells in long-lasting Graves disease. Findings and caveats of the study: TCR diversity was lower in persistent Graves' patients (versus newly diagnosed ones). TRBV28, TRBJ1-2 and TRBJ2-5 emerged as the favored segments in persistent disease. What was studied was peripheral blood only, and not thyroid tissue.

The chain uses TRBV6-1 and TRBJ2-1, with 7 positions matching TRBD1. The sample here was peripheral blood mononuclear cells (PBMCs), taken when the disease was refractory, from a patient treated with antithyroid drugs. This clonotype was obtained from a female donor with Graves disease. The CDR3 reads CASSDRTGVRSRGSYNEQFF. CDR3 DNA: TGTGCCAGCAGTGACCGGACAGGAGTCCGTTCGAGGGGCTCCTACAATGAGCAGTTCTTC.